Following are 24 T cell receptor beta chains from one sample sequenced in a study of T cells in Graves' hyperthyroidism and ophthalmopathy. RNA transcripts gave rise to amplified TCR beta CDR3 regions. An initial round of RT-PCR targeting the TCR CDR3 relied on the HTBI primer set. TCRdb redid the calling of the multiplex PCR reads with MiXCR, one entry per CDR3 protein. The repertoire consists of around 280,000 distinct CDR3 sequences, with about 14% occurring once and the leading ten covering almost 8%. The sequenced sample consisted of blood. The receptor source for this set is a woman in her twenties or thirties with Graves' hyperthyroidism that later progressed to Graves' ophthalmopathy.

In its sample, this clonotype was seen many times. This chain uses TRBV28 with TRBJ1-2; D uncertain. The CDR3 runs 12 residues. V was pared by 3 bases and J by 4 bases, with 6 bases between. CDR1 MDHEN and CDR2 SYDVKM come from the germline V gene. The CDR3 nucleotides are TGTGCCAGCAGTTTCAGGAGCTATGGCTACACCTTC. This sequence encodes CASSFRSYGYTF.

The chain recombines TRBV19 with TRBJ2-5, with a possible D match to TRBD2 (5 bases). Trimming shortened V by 3 bases and J by 5 bases, and 10 bases separated the two germline ends. The CDR3 length is 13 residues. Per the germline V gene, CDR1 is LNHDA and CDR2 is SQIVND (reference sequence). CDR3 DNA: TGTGCCAGTAGTATCACCGGGGAGGAGACCCAGTACTTC. Amino acids: CASSITGEETQYF. Drawing the rest from reference TRBV19 and TRBJ2-5, the complete variable domain is DGGITQSPKYLFRKEGQNVTLSCEQNLNHDAMYWYRQDPGQGLRLIYYSQIVNDFQKGDIAEGYSVSREKKESFPLTVTSAQKNPTAFYLCASSITGEETQYFGPGTRLLVL.

The chain has TRBV12-3 or TRBV12-4 and TRBJ2-5; TRBD2 agrees at 14 bases. V was clipped by 9 bases and J by 5 bases; unmatched bases: 14. CDR3 size: 17 residues. This chain's CDR3 is CASQRPGLAGGGETQYF. For the CDR3, the DNA is TGTGCCAGTCAACGGCCCGGACTAGCGGGGGGAGGGGAGACCCAGTACTTC.

V gene TRBV5-1 combines with J gene TRBJ2-1; 8 bases are a match to TRBD1. Per germline, CDR1 SGHRS and CDR2 YFSETQ. With 1 base clipped from V and 8 bases from J, the junction kept 14 bases outside the gene matches. CDR3 length: 17 amino acids. Written as DNA, the CDR3 is TGCGCCAGCAGCTTGTTTGCAGGGGGCGCTCTGGATTATGAGCAGTTCTTC. Residues: CASSLFAGGALDYEQFF.

This clonotype has more than one count but fewer than ten. A much larger clone is a single base away; this may be a read error. The chain links TRBV12-3 or TRBV12-4 to TRBJ2-7; 7 bases match TRBD2. The length of the CDR3 is 14 residues. The ends lost 1 base at V and 5 bases at J; junction bases unmatched: 5. CDR3 sequence reads: CASSLGREGHEQYF. The CDR3 DNA is TGTGCCAGCAGTTTAGGCAGGGAGGGCCACGAGCAGTACTTC.

This clonotype occurred many times. The rearrangement joins TRBV30 to TRBJ1-3, with TRBD1 as a possible D gene (6 bases). V dropped 3 bases and J dropped 0 bases, with 12 bases sitting between them. The CDR3 spans 15 residues. CDR1 GTSNPN and CDR2 SVGIG come from the germline V gene (reference sequence). CDR3 bases: TGTGCCTGGAGAAGGACAGTCAGCTCTGGAAACACCATATATTTT. Translating it yields CAWRRTVSSGNTIYF.

This clonotype was recorded a few times. One end of the junction varies from germline; a read error may be responsible. The V and J genes are TRBV7-9 and TRBJ2-2, with 7 nucleotides matching TRBD2. Looked up from germline, CDR1 is SEHNR and CDR2 is FQNEAQ (reference sequence). This CDR3 region has 15 residues. CDR3 amino acids: CASSTLTSLGGELVF. The CDR3 region has the DNA TGTGCCAGCAGCACCCTGACTAGCCTGGGCGGGGAGCTGGTTTTT.

In this sample, this clonotype turned up many times. The J gene is TRBJ2-4, the V gene TRBV6-5; possibly TRBD2 for D (6 bases). This CDR3 has 14 amino acids. The V end lost 0 bases, the J end lost 8 bases, and 11 bases lay between the germline ends. Germline V gene lookup returns CDR1 MNHEY and CDR2 SVGAGI. The CDR3 loop reads CASSYSREGDIQYF. DNA for the CDR3: TGTGCCAGCAGTTACTCGCGGGAAGGGGACATTCAGTACTTC.

The chain is built from TRBV24-1 and TRBJ2-1; D not resolved. The CDR3 spans 13 residues. Trimming took 0 bases from V and 7 from J, leaving 6 bases between them. Per germline, CDR1 KGHDR and CDR2 SFDVKD. The CDR3 loop reads CATSDLDLNEQFF. The CDR3 DNA reads as TGTGCCACCAGTGATTTGGACTTAAATGAGCAGTTCTTC.

This clonotype was observed many times. The chain links TRBV27 to TRBJ2-1; 11 bases align to TRBD1. Looked up from germline, CDR1 is MNHEY and CDR2 is SMNVEV (reference sequence). The V gene end was trimmed by 6 bases and the J gene end by 7 bases; junction bases not matched to a gene: 8. The CDR3 has 15 residues. CDR3 sequence: CASRSGQGAPNEQFF. The CDR3 DNA reads TGTGCCAGCAGGAGCGGACAGGGGGCACCTAATGAGCAGTTCTTC.

Concerning this clonotype itself: Just one base apart from a much larger clone, this may be a read error. The genes are TRBV2 and TRBJ2-1; TRBD2 is a possible D gene (6 bases). Germline V CDR1 and CDR2: SNHLY, FYNNEI. The CDR3 contains 13 residues. CDR3 DNA: TGTGCCAGCAGTGCGGATCCCGGGGGTGAGCAGTCCTTC. Translation gives CASSADPGGEQSF.

This clonotype was picked up many times. The chain recombines TRBV27 with TRBJ2-1; no clear D. The CDR3 runs to 12 residues. The V end lost 5 bases, the J end lost 6 bases, and 8 bases lay between the germline ends. Germline lookup yields CDR1 MNHEY and CDR2 SMNVEV (reference sequence). The chain's CDR3 is CASSPYTNEQFF. The CDR3 nucleotides read TGTGCCAGCAGTCCCTACACCAATGAGCAGTTCTTC.

This clonotype was found many times. The chain joins TRBV6-1 to TRBJ2-7; 7 nucleotides align to TRBD2. In germline, CDR1 is MNHNS, CDR2 SASEGT. The CDR3 loop spans 15 amino acids. Unmatched junction bases numbered 13, after V lost 5 bases and J lost 6 bases. The chain's CDR3 is CASSSLPGGGGEQYF. CDR3 DNA sequence: TGTGCCAGCAGTTCCCTCCCTGGGGGGGGTGGCGAGCAGTACTTC.

This clonotype has ten or more counts. The rearrangement links TRBV6-2 or TRBV6-3 to TRBJ2-3; D ambiguous. V was trimmed by 0 bases and J by 7 bases, leaving 23 bases between them. The germline CDR1 and CDR2 sequences are MNHEY and SVGEGT. This CDR3 region has 18 residues. The CDR3 DNA reads TGTGCCAGCAGTTACTCGTCTGGCCTAGTGTCGACGAGGAATACGCAGTATTTT. It is translated as CASSYSSGLVSTRNTQYF.

This clonotype has ten or more counts. The chain uses TRBV29-1 and TRBJ2-7; 7 bases match TRBD1. This CDR3 is built from 14 residues. Germline V lookup: CDR1 SQVTM, CDR2 ANQGSEA. With V trimmed by 4 bases and J by 4 bases, 10 bases remained unmatched. CDR3 nucleotide sequence: TGCAGCGTTGTTGGACAGGCGACCCAATACGAGCAGTACTTC. This translates into CSVVGQATQYEQYF.

This clonotype was counted between two and nine times. The chain is built from TRBV2 and TRBJ2-7, with D possibly TRBD1 on 5 matching bases. Deletions cut 5 bases from V and 9 bases from J, with 8 bases between. The germline V gene encodes CDR1 SNHLY and CDR2 FYNNEI. This CDR3 region has 10 residues. The CDR3 coding sequence is TGTGCCAGCAGTCAGGGCGGGCAGTACTTC. Its protein is CASSQGGQYF.

This clonotype was recorded at least ten times. The V and J genes are TRBV28 and TRBJ2-7; D not certain. The CDR3 consists of 12 residues. CDR1 is MDHEN and CDR2 is SYDVKM in the germline V gene. Between the trimmed V and J ends, which lost 8 bases and 2 bases, there was a span of 10 bases. This CDR3 is CASCRAAYEQYF. CDR3 DNA sequence: TGTGCCAGCTGTAGGGCGGCCTACGAGCAGTACTTC.

This clonotype was observed many times. The chain carries TRBV9 and TRBJ2-1, with D unresolved. This CDR3 is 12 amino acids long. The V end was cut by 4 bases, the J end by 5 bases, with 7 bases between. Germline CDR1 and CDR2: SGDLS and YYNGEE. For the CDR3, the DNA is TGTGCCAGCAGCCGGTTTGACAATGAGCAGTTCTTC. Translating gives CASSRFDNEQFF.

This clonotype has just a few counts. The chain uses TRBV27 and TRBJ2-3; D call uncertain. This CDR3 contains 16 residues. Trimming took off 0 bases at V and 2 bases at J, with 12 bases between the two ends. Germline loops: CDR1 MNHEY, CDR2 SMNVEV (reference sequence). CDR3 coding DNA: TGTGCCAGCAGTTTATCAGTAGCTTTATTCACAGATACGCAGTATTTT. Amino acids: CASSLSVALFTDTQYF.

This clonotype was recorded many times. The V call is TRBV7-9, the J call TRBJ1-1, with D unclear. Germline V gene data show CDR1 as SEHNR and CDR2 as FQNEAQ (reference sequence). Deletions cut 1 base from V and 1 base from J, with 7 bases between. The CDR3 is made up of 14 amino acids. The CDR3 loop reads CASSLDLGNTEAFF. The DNA of the CDR3 is TGTGCCAGCAGCTTAGACCTAGGGAACACTGAAGCTTTCTTT.

As to this clonotype: One base away lies a much larger clone, so this may be a sequencing read error. The gene calls are TRBV7-9 and TRBJ2-5; D is unresolved. Trimming stripped 11 bases from V and 0 bases from J, with 13 bases between. Looked up from germline, CDR1 is SEHNR and CDR2 is FQNEAQ (reference sequence). The CDR3 has 13 residues. CDR3 loop: CAGRRLYQETQYF. CDR3 nucleotide sequence: TGTGCCGGCCGCAGATTGTACCAAGAGACCCAGTACTTC. Full variable domain (missing parts from reference TRBV7-9 and TRBJ2-5): DTGVSQNPRHKITKRGQNVTFRCDPISEHNRLYWYRQTLGQGPEFLTYFQNEAQLEKSRLLSDRFSAERPKGSFSTLEIQRTEQGDSAMYLCAGRRLYQETQYFGPGTRLLVL.

This clonotype appeared many times. The gene calls are TRBV4-1 and TRBJ2-7; 13 nucleotides align to TRBD2. J lost 6 bases, V lost 5 bases, and 10 bases had no gene match. The CDR3 covers 16 residues. Germline V lookup: CDR1 MGHRA, CDR2 YSYEKL. For the CDR3, the DNA is TGCGCCAGCAGCGCCCCACTAGCGGGAGGGGGTGGCGAGCAGTACTTC. Translating it yields CASSAPLAGGGGEQYF.

As concerns this clonotype: A much larger clone is a single base away; this may be a read error. The V gene is TRBV7-9, the J gene TRBJ2-1, with TRBD2 identical over 7 bases. The DNA end is a closer match to TRBJ2-7, so the J assignment may be wrong. Looked up from germline, CDR1 is SEHNR and CDR2 is FQNEAQ (reference sequence). This CDR3 has 14 residues. The CDR3 DNA is TGTGCCAGCAGGGGGGGGTGGAGTCACAATGAGCAGTACTTC. This codes for CASRGGWSHNEQYF.

In its sample, this clonotype was seen once. The chain uses TRBV20-1 and TRBJ2-7, with 13 nucleotides matching TRBD2. CDR3 size: 15 residues. Per germline, CDR1 DFQATT and CDR2 SNEGSKA (reference sequence). V trimming: 5 bases; J trimming: 3 bases; junction bases outside the gene matches: 7. The CDR3 sequence: CSASGLAGENYEQYF. The CDR3 DNA sequence: TGCAGTGCTTCCGGACTAGCGGGAGAGAACTACGAGCAGTACTTC.